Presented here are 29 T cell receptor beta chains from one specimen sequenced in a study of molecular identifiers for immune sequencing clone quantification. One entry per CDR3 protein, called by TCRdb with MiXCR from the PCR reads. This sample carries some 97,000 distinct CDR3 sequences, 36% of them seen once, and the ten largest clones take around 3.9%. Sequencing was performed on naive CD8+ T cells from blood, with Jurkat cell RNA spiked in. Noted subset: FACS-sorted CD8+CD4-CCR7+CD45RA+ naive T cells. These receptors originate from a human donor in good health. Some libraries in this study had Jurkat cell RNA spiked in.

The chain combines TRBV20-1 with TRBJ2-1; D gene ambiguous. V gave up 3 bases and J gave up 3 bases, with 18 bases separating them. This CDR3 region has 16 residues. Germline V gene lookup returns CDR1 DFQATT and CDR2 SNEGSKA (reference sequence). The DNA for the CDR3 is TGCAGTGCTAGTACTTACGACTTCCAATTCTACAATGAGCAGTTCTTC. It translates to CSASTYDFQFYNEQFF.

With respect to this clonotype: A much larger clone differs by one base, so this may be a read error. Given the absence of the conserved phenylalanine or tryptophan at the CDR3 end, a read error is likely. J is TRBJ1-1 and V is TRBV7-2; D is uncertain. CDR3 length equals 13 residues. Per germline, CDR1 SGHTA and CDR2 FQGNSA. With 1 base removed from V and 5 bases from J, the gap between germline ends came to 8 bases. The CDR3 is CASSLVSFTEAFI. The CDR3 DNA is TGTGCCAGCAGCTTAGTTTCCTTTACTGAAGCTTTCATT.

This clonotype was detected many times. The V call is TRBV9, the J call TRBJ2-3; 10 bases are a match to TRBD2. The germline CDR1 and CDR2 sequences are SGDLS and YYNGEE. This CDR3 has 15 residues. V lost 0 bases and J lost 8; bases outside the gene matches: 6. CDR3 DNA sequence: TGTGCCAGCAGCGTAGTAGCGGGAGGAAGCGTTACGCAGTATTTT. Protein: CASSVVAGGSVTQYF. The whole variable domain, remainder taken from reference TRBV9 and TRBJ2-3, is DSGVTQTPKHLITATGQRVTLRCSPRSGDLSVYWYQQSLDQGLQFLIQYYNGEERAKGNILERFSAQQFPDLHSELNLSSLELGDSALYFCASSVVAGGSVTQYFGPGTRLTVL.

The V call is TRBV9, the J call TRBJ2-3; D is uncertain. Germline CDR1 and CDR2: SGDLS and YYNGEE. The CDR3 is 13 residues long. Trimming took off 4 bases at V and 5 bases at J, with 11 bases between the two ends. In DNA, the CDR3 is TGTGCCAGCAGCCCCCCTCCAGGAGATACGCAGTATTTT. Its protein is CASSPPPGDTQYF.

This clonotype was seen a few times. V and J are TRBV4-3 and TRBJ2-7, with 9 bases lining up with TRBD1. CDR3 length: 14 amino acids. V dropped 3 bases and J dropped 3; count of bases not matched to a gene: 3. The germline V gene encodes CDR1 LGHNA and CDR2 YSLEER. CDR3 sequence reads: CASSQDRGNYEQYF. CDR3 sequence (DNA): TGCGCCAGCAGCCAGGACAGGGGCAACTACGAGCAGTACTTC.

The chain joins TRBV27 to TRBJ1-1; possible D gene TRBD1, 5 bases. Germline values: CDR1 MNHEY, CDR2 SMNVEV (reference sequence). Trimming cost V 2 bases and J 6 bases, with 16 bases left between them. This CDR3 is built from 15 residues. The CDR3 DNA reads TGTGCCAGCAGTTTAGGAGTGGGGGTAAGGGCTGAAGCTTTCTTT. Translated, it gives CASSLGVGVRAEAFF.

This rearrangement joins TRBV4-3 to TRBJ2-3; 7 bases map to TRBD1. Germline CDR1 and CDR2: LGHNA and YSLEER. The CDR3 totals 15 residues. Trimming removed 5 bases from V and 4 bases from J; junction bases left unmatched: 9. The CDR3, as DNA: TGCGCCAGCAGCACGAGGGGGCGCGGCGCAGATACGCAGTATTTT. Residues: CASSTRGRGADTQYF.

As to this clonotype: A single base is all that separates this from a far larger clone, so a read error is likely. The DNA for the CDR3 is TGTGCCAGCTGCCCGGGCCCGTACGAGCAGTACTTC. Translation gives CASCPGPYEQYF. The chain joins TRBV13 to TRBJ2-7, with D unclear. The CDR3 spans 12 residues. V was trimmed by 8 bases and J by 4 bases, leaving 12 bases between them. Germline CDR1 and CDR2: PRHDT and FYEKMQ (reference sequence).

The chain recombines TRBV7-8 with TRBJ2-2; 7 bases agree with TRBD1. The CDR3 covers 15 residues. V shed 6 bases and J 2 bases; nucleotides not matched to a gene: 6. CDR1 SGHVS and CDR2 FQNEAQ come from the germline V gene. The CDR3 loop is CASSWGTANTGELFF. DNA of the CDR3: TGTGCCAGCAGTTGGGGGACAGCAAACACCGGGGAGCTGTTTTTT. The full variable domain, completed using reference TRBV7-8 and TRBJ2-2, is GAGVSQSPRYKVAKRGQDVALRCDPISGHVSLFWYQQALGQGPEFLTYFQNEAQLDKSGLPSDRFFAERPEGSVSTLKIQRTQQEDSAVYLCASSWGTANTGELFFGEGSRLTVL.

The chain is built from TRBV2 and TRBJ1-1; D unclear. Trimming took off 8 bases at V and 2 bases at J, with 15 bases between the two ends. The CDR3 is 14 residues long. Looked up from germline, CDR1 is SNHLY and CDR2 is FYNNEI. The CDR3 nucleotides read TGTGCCAGCGAGCACTGGACGGGAAACACTGAAGCTTTCTTT. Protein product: CASEHWTGNTEAFF.

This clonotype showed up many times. The CDR3 sequence: CASPGPIMNTEAFF. For the CDR3, the DNA is TGTGCCTCCCCGGGCCCGATAATGAACACTGAAGCTTTCTTT. The J gene is TRBJ1-1, the V gene TRBV2; D call uncertain. CDR1 is SNHLY, CDR2 FYNNEI, per germline. The CDR3 covers 14 residues. The V end lost 11 bases, the J end lost 0 bases, and 16 bases lay between the germline ends.

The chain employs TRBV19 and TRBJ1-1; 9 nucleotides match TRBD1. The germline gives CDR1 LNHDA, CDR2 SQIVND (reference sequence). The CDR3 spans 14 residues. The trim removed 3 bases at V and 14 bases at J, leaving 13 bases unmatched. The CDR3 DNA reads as TGTGCCAGTAGTATCCCTGGGACAGGGAAAGCGGCATTCTTT. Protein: CASSIPGTGKAAFF.

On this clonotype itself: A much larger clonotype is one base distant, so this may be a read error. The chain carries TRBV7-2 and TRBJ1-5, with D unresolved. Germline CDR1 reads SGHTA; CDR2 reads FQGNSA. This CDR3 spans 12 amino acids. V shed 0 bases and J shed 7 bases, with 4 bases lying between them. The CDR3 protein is CTSSLADQPQHF. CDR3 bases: TGTACCAGCAGCTTAGCGGACCAGCCCCAGCATTTT.

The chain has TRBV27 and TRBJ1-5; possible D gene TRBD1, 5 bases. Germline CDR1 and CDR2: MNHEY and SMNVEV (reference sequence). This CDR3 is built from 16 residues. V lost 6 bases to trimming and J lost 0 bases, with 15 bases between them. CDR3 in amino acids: CASSQSRQYSNQPQHF. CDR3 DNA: TGTGCCAGCAGCCAATCTAGACAGTATAGCAATCAGCCCCAGCATTTT.

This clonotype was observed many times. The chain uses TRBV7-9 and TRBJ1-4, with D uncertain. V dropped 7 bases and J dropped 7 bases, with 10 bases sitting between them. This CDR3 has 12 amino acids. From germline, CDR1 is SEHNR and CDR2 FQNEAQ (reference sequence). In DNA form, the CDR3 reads TGTGCCAGCATGAGGGCCAGTGAAAAACTGTTTTTT. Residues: CASMRASEKLFF. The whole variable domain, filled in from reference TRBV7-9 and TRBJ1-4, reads DTGVSQNPRHKITKRGQNVTFRCDPISEHNRLYWYRQTLGQGPEFLTYFQNEAQLEKSRLLSDRFSAERPKGSFSTLEIQRTEQGDSAMYLCASMRASEKLFFGSGTQLSVL.

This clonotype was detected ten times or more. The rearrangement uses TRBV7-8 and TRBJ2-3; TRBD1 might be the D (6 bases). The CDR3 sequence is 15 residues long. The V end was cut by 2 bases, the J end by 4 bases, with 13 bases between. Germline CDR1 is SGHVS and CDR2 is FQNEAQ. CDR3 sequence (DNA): TGTGCCAGCAGCTTACCGTCTCCAGGGGCAGATACGCAGTATTTT. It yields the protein CASSLPSPGADTQYF.

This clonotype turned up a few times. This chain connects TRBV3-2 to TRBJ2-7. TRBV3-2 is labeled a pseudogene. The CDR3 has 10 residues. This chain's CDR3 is CASGRYEQYF. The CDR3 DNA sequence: TGTGCCAGCGGCCGATACGAGCAGTACTTC.

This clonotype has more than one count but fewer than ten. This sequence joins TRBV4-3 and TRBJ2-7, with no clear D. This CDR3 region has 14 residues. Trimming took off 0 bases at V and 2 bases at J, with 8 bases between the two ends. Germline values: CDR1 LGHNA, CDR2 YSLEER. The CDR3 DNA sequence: TGCGCCAGCAGCCAAGAACTATTCACCTACGAGCAGTACTTC. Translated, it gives CASSQELFTYEQYF.

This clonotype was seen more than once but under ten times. The CDR3 spells CASSQNTDTQYF. CDR3 coding DNA: TGTGCCAGCAGTCAAAACACAGATACGCAGTATTTT. The chain links TRBV27 to TRBJ2-3; no clear D. V lost 5 bases to trimming and J lost 2 bases, with 5 bases between them. The CDR3 runs to 12 residues. CDR1 is MNHEY, CDR2 SMNVEV, per germline (reference sequence).

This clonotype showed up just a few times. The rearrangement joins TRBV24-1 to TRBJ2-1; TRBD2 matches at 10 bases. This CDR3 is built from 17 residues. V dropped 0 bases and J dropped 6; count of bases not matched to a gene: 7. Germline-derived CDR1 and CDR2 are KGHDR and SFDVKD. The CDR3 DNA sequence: TGTGCCACCAGTGATTTGGGAGGAAGCGGGAGGGCCAATGAGCAGTTCTTC. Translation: CATSDLGGSGRANEQFF.

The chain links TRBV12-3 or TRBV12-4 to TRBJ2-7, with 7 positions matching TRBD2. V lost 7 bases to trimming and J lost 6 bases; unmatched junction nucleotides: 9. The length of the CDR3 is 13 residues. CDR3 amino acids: CASTGTTPGEQYF. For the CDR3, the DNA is TGTGCCAGCACCGGGACTACCCCCGGCGAGCAGTACTTC.

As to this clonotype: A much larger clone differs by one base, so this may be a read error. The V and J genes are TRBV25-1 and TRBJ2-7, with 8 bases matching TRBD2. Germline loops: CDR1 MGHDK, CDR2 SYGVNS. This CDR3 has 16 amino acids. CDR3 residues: CASREPLTGGSYEQYF. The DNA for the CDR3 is TGTGCCAGCCGTGAACCTTTAACGGGAGGGTCCTACGAGCAGTACTTC.

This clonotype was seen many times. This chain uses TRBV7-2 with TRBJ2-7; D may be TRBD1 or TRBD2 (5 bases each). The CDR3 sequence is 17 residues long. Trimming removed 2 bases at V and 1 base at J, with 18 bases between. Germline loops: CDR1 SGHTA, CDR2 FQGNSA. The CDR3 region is CASSLPSTGTLSYEQYF. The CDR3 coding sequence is TGTGCCAGCAGCTTACCCTCTACCGGGACCTTATCCTACGAGCAGTACTTC.

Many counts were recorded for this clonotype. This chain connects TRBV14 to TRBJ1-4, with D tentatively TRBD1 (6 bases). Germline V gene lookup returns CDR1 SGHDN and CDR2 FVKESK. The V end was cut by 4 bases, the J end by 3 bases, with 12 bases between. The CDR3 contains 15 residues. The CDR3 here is CASSPWGASNEKLFF. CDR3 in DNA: TGTGCCAGCAGCCCTTGGGGGGCTTCTAATGAAAAACTGTTTTTT. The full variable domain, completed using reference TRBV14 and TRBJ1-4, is EAGVTQFPSHSVIEKGQTVTLRCDPISGHDNLYWYRRVMGKEIKFLLHFVKESKQDESGMPNNRFLAERTGGTYSTLKVQPAELEDSGVYFCASSPWGASNEKLFFGSGTQLSVL.

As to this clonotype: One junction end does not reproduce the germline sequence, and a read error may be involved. In DNA form, the CDR3 reads TGTGCCAGCAGCTTGACCGGGTACACCGGGGAGCTGTCTTTT. Encoded protein: CASSLTGYTGELSF. J is TRBJ2-2 and V is TRBV11-2, with TRBD2 as a possible D gene (5 bases). Germline V gene sequence: CDR1 SGHAT, CDR2 FQNNGV. The CDR3 is 14 residues long.

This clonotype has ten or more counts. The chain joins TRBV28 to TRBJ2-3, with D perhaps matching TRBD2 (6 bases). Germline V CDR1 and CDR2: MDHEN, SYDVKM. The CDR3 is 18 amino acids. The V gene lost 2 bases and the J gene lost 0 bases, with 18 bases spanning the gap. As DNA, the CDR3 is TGTGCCAGCAGTTTAGAGAGGAGGGAGTTGGTTAGCACAGATACGCAGTATTTT. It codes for CASSLERRELVSTDTQYF.

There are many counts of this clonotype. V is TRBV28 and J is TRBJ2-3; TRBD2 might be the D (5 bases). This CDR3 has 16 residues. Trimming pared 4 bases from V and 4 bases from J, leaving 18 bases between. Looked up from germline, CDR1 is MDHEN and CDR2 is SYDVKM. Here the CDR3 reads CASSSSAVLEADTQYF. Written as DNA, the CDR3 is TGTGCCAGCAGTTCGTCAGCGGTCCTGGAGGCAGATACGCAGTATTTT.

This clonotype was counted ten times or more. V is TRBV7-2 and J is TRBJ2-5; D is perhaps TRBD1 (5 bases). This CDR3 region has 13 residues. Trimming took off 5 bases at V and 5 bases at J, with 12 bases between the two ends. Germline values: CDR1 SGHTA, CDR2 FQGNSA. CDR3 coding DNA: TGTGCCAGCAGCAAGACAGTGTTTGAGACCCAGTACTTC. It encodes CASSKTVFETQYF.

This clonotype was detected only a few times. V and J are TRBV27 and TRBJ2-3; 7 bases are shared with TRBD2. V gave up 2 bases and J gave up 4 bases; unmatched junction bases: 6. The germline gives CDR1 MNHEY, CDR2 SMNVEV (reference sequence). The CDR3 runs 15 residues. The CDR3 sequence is CASSLRGGRPDTQYF. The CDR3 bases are TGTGCCAGCAGTTTAAGGGGAGGGAGACCAGATACGCAGTATTTT.